A single sample gave rise to the 4 T cell receptor beta chains below, sequenced in a study of T cell responses to AZD1222 COVID-19 vaccine. Using immunoSEQ multiplex PCR, the repertoire was profiled, and TCRdb retains in-frame clones only, with some absent. The sample holds some 94,000 clones, around 90% seen once. The starting material was peripheral blood, obtained on day 0 of AZD1222 vaccination. The receptors derive from an adult in good health.

This chain links TRBV5-1 with TRBJ1-2; TRBD1 agrees at 10 bases. This CDR3 has 14 amino acids. J was trimmed by 6 bases and V by 5 bases; bases with no gene match: 7. The germline CDR1 and CDR2 sequences are SGHRS and YFSETQ. CDR3 sequence (DNA): TGCGCCAGCAGAGGGACAGGGGCGGTAAATGGCTACACCTTC. It specifies CASRGTGAVNGYTF.

This rearrangement joins TRBV11-2 to TRBJ2-3, with a weak D call TRBD1 (5 bases). Germline loops: CDR1 SGHAT, CDR2 FQNNGV. The CDR3 contains 15 residues. V lost 5 bases and J 4 bases, leaving 16 bases between the germline ends. The CDR3: CASSLGAARADTQYF. The CDR3 DNA is TGTGCCAGCAGCCTAGGGGCAGCGAGAGCAGATACGCAGTATTTT.

The rearrangement links TRBV9 to TRBJ2-3; D call uncertain. This CDR3 is 15 amino acids long. The V end was cut by 2 bases, the J end by 3 bases, with 13 bases between. The germline gives CDR1 SGDLS, CDR2 YYNGEE. DNA of the CDR3: TGTGCCAGCAGCGTCCGTACAGAGGCGACAGATACGCAGTATTTT. Amino acid sequence: CASSVRTEATDTQYF. Drawing the rest from reference TRBV9 and TRBJ2-3, the complete variable domain is DSGVTQTPKHLITATGQRVTLRCSPRSGDLSVYWYQQSLDQGLQFLIQYYNGEERAKGNILERFSAQQFPDLHSELNLSSLELGDSALYFCASSVRTEATDTQYFGPGTRLTVL.

The chain joins TRBV5-1 to TRBJ1-3; the D gene is possibly TRBD1 (5 bases). There are 14 residues in the CDR3. In germline, CDR1 is SGHRS, CDR2 YFSETQ. The V end was cut by 4 bases, the J end by 0 bases, with 8 bases between. CDR3 DNA sequence: TGCGCCAGCAGCCCACAGGACTCTGGAAACACCATATATTTT. This sequence encodes CASSPQDSGNTIYF.